The clone carrying this TCR beta chain was seen at least ten times. The CDR3 consists of 14 residues. V was trimmed by 2 bases and J by 2 bases, leaving 7 bases between them. Germline assignment: CDR1 MNHEY and CDR2 SVGAGI. This entry is derived from a study of T cell repertoires in cytomegalovirus infection. Via MiXCR, TCRdb re-called the reads, giving one row per CDR3 protein. The data contain hundreds of thousands of distinct CDR3 sequences, around 10% of them singletons. This TCR was recovered from a human donor in good health (CMV status not recorded). Some clones in this sample may be carry-over from other donors' samples. Material: PBMCs. The genes are TRBV6-5 and TRBJ1-5; D uncertain. The CDR3 coding sequence is TGTGCCAGCAGTTACGACTGGCGCAATCAGCCCCAGCATTTT. It codes for CASSYDWRNQPQHF.